The present entry profiles one TCR beta chain with its context. Antigen: not known. J lost 0 bases, V lost 8 bases, and 18 bases had no gene match. CDR1 and CDR2 from the germline V gene are MDHEN and SYDVKM. This CDR3 contains 19 residues. This sample is part of a study of cytomegalovirus exposure and HLA in healthy donors. Points from the study as a whole: More than 15,000 TCR beta sequences were associated with HLA alleles at 0.05 false discovery rate in a later analysis. Reports showed the classifier diagnosing cytomegalovirus status with high specificity and sensitivity.

Primers for the PCR totalled 60 Vbeta and 13 Jbeta. Only in-frame clones appear in the TCRdb table, and some are missing; sequencing was by immunoSEQ multiplex PCR. The sample gives some 170,000 clones, roughly 80% of which show up once; around 6.7% is in the top ten. This clonotype was sampled from a woman in her 30s in good health and CMV-seropositive. The chain uses TRBV28 and TRBJ1-5, with 8 bases fitting TRBD1. Sequences were obtained from PBMCs. CDR3 DNA sequence: TGTGCCAGCTACCGGGACAGGAGAACCAACCTTTATAGCAATCAGCCCCAGCATTTT. Encoded protein: CASYRDRRTNLYSNQPQHF.